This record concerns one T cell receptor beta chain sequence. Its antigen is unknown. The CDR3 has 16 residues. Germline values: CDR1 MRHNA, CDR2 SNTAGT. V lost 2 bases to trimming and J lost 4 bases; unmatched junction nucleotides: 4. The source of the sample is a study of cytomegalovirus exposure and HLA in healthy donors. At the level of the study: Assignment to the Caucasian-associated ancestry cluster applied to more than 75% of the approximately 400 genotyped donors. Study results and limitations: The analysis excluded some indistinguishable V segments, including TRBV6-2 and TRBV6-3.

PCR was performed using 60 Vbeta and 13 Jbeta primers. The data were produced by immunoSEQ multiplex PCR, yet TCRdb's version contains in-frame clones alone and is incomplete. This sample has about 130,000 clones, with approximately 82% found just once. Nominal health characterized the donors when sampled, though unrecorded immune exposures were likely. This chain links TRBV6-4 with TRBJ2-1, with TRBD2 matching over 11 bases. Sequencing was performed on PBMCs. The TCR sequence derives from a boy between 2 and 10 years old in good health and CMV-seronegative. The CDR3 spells CASSDVASGGYNEQFF. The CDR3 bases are TGTGCCAGCAGTGACGTGGCTAGCGGGGGGTACAATGAGCAGTTCTTC.